This entry lists 25 T cell receptor beta chains sequenced from one sample in a study of blood T cell repertoires in COVID-19. Sequenced by immunoSEQ multiplex PCR; TCRdb stores in-frame clones only, minus some. The sample yields fewer than 60,000 clones, over 65% seen once. The source material was peripheral blood. Receptors originate from an elderly man with COVID-19, enrolled during active disease.

This sequence joins TRBV18 and TRBJ1-4, with D unclear. The CDR3 has 15 amino acids. Deletions cut 2 bases from V and 6 bases from J, with 13 bases between. Looked up from germline, CDR1 is KGHSH and CDR2 is LQKENI. This chain's CDR3 is CASSPYHGGDEKLFF. In nucleotides, the CDR3 is TGTGCCAGCTCACCATACCACGGCGGAGATGAAAAACTGTTTTTT.

V gene TRBV21-1 combines with J gene TRBJ1-2; the table's D call, TRBD1, has no DNA check behind it. TRBV21-1 is shown as a pseudogene. The CDR3 has 15 residues. CDR3 residues: CASSPPQGDLYGYTF. The CDR3 DNA is TGTGCCAGCAGCCCCCCCCAGGGGGACCTCTATGGCTACACCTTC.

The chain uses TRBV3-1 (or the pseudogene TRBV3-2) and TRBJ1-1; D may be TRBD1 (5 bases). V lost 1 base, J lost 0 bases, and 9 bases lay in between. This CDR3 is built from 15 residues. Germline CDR1 reads LGHDT; CDR2 reads YNNKEL (reference sequence). The CDR3 nucleotides are TGTGCCAGCAGCCAAGGGGGCGGAATGAACACTGAAGCTTTCTTT. Translated, it gives CASSQGGGMNTEAFF.

This clone was observed a single time. Here the CDR3 reads CASSSTGTNTEAFF. Written as DNA, the CDR3 is TGTGCCAGTAGTTCAACCGGGACAAACACTGAAGCTTTCTTT. The chain recombines TRBV19 with TRBJ1-1, with a tentative D call TRBD1 (6 bases). The germline V and J ends were trimmed by 5 bases and 2 bases, with 12 bases remaining between them. CDR1 and CDR2 (germline): LNHDA, SQIVND (reference sequence). The CDR3 sequence is 14 residues long.

This chain connects TRBV9 to TRBJ2-2, with D possibly TRBD1 on 6 matching bases. Trimming cost V 0 bases and J 2 bases, with 11 bases left between them. CDR3 size: 16 residues. The germline CDR1 and CDR2 sequences are SGDLS and YYNGEE. CDR3 in amino acids: CASSVATGRNTGELFF. CDR3 DNA sequence: TGTGCCAGCAGCGTAGCGACAGGCAGAAACACCGGGGAGCTGTTTTTT.

The chain is built from TRBV2 and TRBJ1-2, with D possibly TRBD1 on 6 matching bases. Germline lookup yields CDR1 SNHLY and CDR2 FYNNEI. The CDR3 totals 13 residues. Trimming shortened V by 4 bases and J by 4 bases, and 10 bases separated the two germline ends. As DNA, the CDR3 is TGTGCCAGCAGTGTCGACAGGAGCTATGGCTACACCTTC. Amino acids: CASSVDRSYGYTF.

This clone was seen more than once but under ten times. Other DNA sequences within the sample encode an identical CDR3. The chain uses TRBV28 and TRBJ1-1, with a possible D match to TRBD1 (6 bases). The CDR3 has 15 amino acids. Trimming shortened V by 5 bases and J by 1 base, and 14 bases separated the two germline ends. Germline V gives CDR1 MDHEN, CDR2 SYDVKM. This chain's CDR3 is CASSPRGGGNTEAFF. The CDR3 DNA reads TGTGCCAGCAGTCCCAGGGGTGGGGGGAACACTGAAGCTTTCTTT.

The genes are TRBV19 and TRBJ1-2; maybe TRBD1 (6 bases). The V end lost 6 bases, the J end lost 2 bases, and 10 bases lay between the germline ends. This CDR3 has 13 residues. In germline, CDR1 is LNHDA, CDR2 SQIVND (reference sequence). CDR3 loop: CASRLDSNYGYTF. In DNA form, the CDR3 reads TGTGCCAGTAGGCTGGACAGCAACTATGGCTACACCTTC.

A single count supports this clone. The chain combines TRBV19 with TRBJ1-2, with 7 bases aligning to TRBD1. V lost 6 bases and J lost 7; bases outside the gene matches: 20. This CDR3 has 17 residues. The germline V gene has CDR1 LNHDA and CDR2 SQIVND (reference sequence). The CDR3 reads CASRSPGTDINRRGYTF. DNA of the CDR3: TGTGCCAGTAGGTCCCCCGGGACAGACATTAACCGACGTGGCTACACCTTC.

DNA for the CDR3: TGTGCCAGTAGTATAGATGGGCAGCTTAATCAGCCCCAGCATTTT. Amino acid sequence: CASSIDGQLNQPQHF. The chain has TRBV19 and TRBJ1-5; D call uncertain. The CDR3 has 15 amino acids. The ends were cut back, 0 bases at V and 4 bases at J, with 10 bases in the middle. CDR1 is LNHDA, CDR2 SQIVND, per germline (reference sequence).

The rearrangement uses TRBV7-8 and TRBJ1-6; 8 bases are shared with TRBD1. The CDR3 length is 19 residues. The junction had 7 bases not matched to a gene; V was cut back by 0 bases and J by 0 bases. CDR1 SGHVS and CDR2 FQNEAQ come from the germline V gene. This chain's CDR3 is CASSLARTGFSSYNSPLHF. The CDR3 DNA sequence: TGTGCCAGCAGCTTAGCCAGGACAGGGTTTAGCTCCTATAATTCACCCCTCCACTTT.

This clone was detected only a few times. This sequence joins TRBV19 and TRBJ1-1; D gene uncertain. Trimming took 6 bases from V and 4 from J, leaving 18 bases between them. Germline CDR1 is LNHDA and CDR2 is SQIVND (reference sequence). The CDR3 loop spans 15 amino acids. The CDR3 loop reads CASSRSHLRGTEAFF. For the CDR3, the DNA is TGTGCCAGTAGCCGATCACACCTCCGGGGCACTGAAGCTTTCTTT.

The chain combines TRBV19 with TRBJ1-1, with no clear D. This CDR3 comprises 14 residues. Germline values: CDR1 LNHDA, CDR2 SQIVND (reference sequence). V gave up 4 bases and J gave up 1 base, with 10 bases separating them. The CDR3 loop is CASSRGQRNTEAFF. DNA of the CDR3: TGTGCCAGTAGTAGAGGGCAGAGGAACACTGAAGCTTTCTTT.

This sequence joins TRBV7-7 and TRBJ2-5; D may be TRBD2 (6 bases). The germline V gene encodes CDR1 SSHAT and CDR2 FNYEAQ (reference sequence). The germline V and J ends were trimmed by 4 bases and 0 bases, with 6 bases remaining between them. The CDR3 consists of 13 residues. The CDR3: CASSWTNQETQYF. The CDR3 region has the DNA TGTGCCAGCAGCTGGACTAACCAAGAGACCCAGTACTTC. Based on the CDR3 plus reference TRBV7-7 and TRBJ2-5, the full variable domain is GAGVSQSPRYKVTKRGQDVTLRCDPISSHATLYWYQQALGQGPEFLTYFNYEAQPDKSGLPSDRFSAERPEGSISTLTIQRTEQRDSAMYRCASSWTNQETQYFGPGTRLLVL.

The gene calls are TRBV19 and TRBJ1-3; 9 bases match TRBD1. Germline V gives CDR1 LNHDA, CDR2 SQIVND (reference sequence). The CDR3 is 16 amino acids. Losses at the gene ends were 3 bases for V and 3 bases for J; bases not matched to a gene: 6. CDR3 loop: CASSIRTGVFGNTIYF. The CDR3 DNA follows: TGTGCCAGTAGTATCCGGACAGGGGTATTTGGAAACACCATATATTTT.

The chain couples TRBV5-1 to TRBJ2-1, with D maybe TRBD1 (6 bases). Trimming took off 4 bases at V and 0 bases at J, with 14 bases between the two ends. CDR3 size: 16 residues. The V gene's germline CDR1 is SGHRS and CDR2 YFSETQ. The CDR3 DNA is TGCGCCAGCAGCCGCTCCTCAGGGGACTCCTACAATGAGCAGTTCTTC. Protein sequence: CASSRSSGDSYNEQFF.

This clone was seen once. The V and J genes are TRBV3-1 (or the pseudogene TRBV3-2) and TRBJ2-1; possibly TRBD2 for D (5 bases). Germline CDR1 reads LGHDT; CDR2 reads YNNKEL (reference sequence). This CDR3 has 14 amino acids. Trimming cost V 1 base and J 4 bases, with 8 bases left between them. Here the CDR3 reads CASSQVGGYNEQFF. CDR3 in DNA: TGTGCCAGCAGCCAAGTGGGCGGGTACAATGAGCAGTTCTTC.

The chain uses TRBV4-3 and TRBJ2-3, with D possibly being TRBD2 (6 bases). Trimming removed 4 bases at V and 2 bases at J, with 25 bases between. Germline CDR1 and CDR2: LGHNA and YSLEER. The CDR3 loop spans 19 amino acids. DNA of the CDR3: TGCGCCAGCAGCCTCCCGGAGGGTACTACTAGTCGGGTCACAGATACGCAGTATTTT. Its translation is CASSLPEGTTSRVTDTQYF.

The table lists this clone with a few counts. This chain joins TRBV25-1 and TRBJ2-7; D remains ambiguous. The V and J ends lost 2 bases and 5 bases respectively, with 7 bases between them. The CDR3 is 12 amino acids. CDR1 is MGHDK and CDR2 is SYGVNS in the germline V gene. The CDR3 nucleotides are TGTGCCAGCAGTGAAGAGCTAGACGAGCAGTACTTC. This sequence encodes CASSEELDEQYF.

V is TRBV5-1 and J is TRBJ1-5; D unresolved. Germline V gives CDR1 SGHRS, CDR2 YFSETQ. This CDR3 comprises 13 residues. Trimming cost V 0 bases and J 11 bases, with 12 bases left between them. The CDR3 DNA is TGCGCCAGCAGCTTGGATAGTGACTTTACCCAGCATTTT. It codes for CASSLDSDFTQHF.

The rearrangement uses TRBV5-1 and TRBJ2-5; D unclear. With 2 bases removed from V and 3 bases from J, the gap between germline ends came to 11 bases. This CDR3 is 14 amino acids long. CDR1 SGHRS and CDR2 YFSETQ come from the germline V gene. This chain's CDR3 is CASSLSSYEETQYF. Written as DNA, the CDR3 is TGCGCCAGCAGCTTAAGTTCCTATGAAGAGACCCAGTACTTC.

This clone appeared once. The chain couples TRBV4-3 to TRBJ1-5; D possibly corresponds to TRBD1 (5 bases). The CDR3 runs 15 residues. Looked up from germline, CDR1 is LGHNA and CDR2 is YSLEER. Trimming left V 4 bases short and J 5 bases short, with 15 bases between. The CDR3 region has the DNA TGCGCCAGCAGCCCAAGATCGGAAGGGGATCAGCCCCAGCATTTT. Translating it yields CASSPRSEGDQPQHF.

The chain has TRBV15 and TRBJ1-4; 7 bases map to TRBD1. The CDR3 loop spans 16 amino acids. The V gene's germline CDR1 is LNHNV and CDR2 YYDKDF (reference sequence). The trim removed 5 bases at V and 6 bases at J, leaving 12 bases unmatched. This CDR3 is CATSGRQGPNDEKLFF. CDR3 DNA sequence: TGTGCCACCAGCGGAAGACAGGGCCCTAACGATGAAAAACTGTTTTTT.

Only a few counts were recorded for this clone. V and J are TRBV5-5 and TRBJ1-2; 7 bases fit TRBD1. CDR1 SGHKS and CDR2 YYEKEE come from the germline V gene (reference sequence). The CDR3 totals 14 residues. The junction had 3 bases not matched to a gene; V was cut back by 0 bases and J by 4 bases. The DNA of the CDR3 is TGTGCCAGCAGCTTGGGAGGGGGCGGCTATGGCTACACCTTC. Protein: CASSLGGGGYGYTF.

The chain carries TRBV7-2 and TRBJ2-7; no reliable D call. CDR1 is SGHTA and CDR2 is FQGNSA in the germline V gene. The V gene lost 1 base and the J gene lost 1 base, with 5 bases spanning the gap. The CDR3 runs 13 residues. This CDR3 reads CASSLGDSYEQYF. The CDR3 DNA sequence: TGTGCCAGCAGCTTAGGAGATTCCTACGAGCAGTACTTC.